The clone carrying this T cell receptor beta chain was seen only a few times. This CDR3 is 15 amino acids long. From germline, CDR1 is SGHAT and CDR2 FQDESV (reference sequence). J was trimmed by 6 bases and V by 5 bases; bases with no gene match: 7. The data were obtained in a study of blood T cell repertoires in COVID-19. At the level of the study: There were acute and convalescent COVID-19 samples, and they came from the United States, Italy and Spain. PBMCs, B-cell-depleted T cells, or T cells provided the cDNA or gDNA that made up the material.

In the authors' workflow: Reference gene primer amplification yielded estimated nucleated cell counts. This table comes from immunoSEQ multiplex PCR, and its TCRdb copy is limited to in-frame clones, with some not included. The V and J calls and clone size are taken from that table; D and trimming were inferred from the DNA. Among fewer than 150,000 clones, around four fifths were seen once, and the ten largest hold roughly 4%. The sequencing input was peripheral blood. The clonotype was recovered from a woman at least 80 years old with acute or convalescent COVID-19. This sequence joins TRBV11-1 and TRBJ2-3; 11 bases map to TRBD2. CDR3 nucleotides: TGTGCCAGCAGCCCGATTCTAGCGGGAGGTGATACGCAGTATTTT. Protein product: CASSPILAGGDTQYF.